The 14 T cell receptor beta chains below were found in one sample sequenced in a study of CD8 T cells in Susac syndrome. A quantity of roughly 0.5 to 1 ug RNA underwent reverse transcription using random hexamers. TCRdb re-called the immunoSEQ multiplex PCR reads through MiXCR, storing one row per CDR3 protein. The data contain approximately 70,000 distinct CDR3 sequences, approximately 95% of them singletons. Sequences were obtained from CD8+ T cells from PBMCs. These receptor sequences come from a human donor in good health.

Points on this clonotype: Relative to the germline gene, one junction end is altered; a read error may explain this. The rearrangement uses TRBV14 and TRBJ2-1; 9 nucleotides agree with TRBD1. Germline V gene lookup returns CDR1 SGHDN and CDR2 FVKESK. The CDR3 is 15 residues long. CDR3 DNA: TGTGCCAGCAGTCAAGGACAGGGGTTCTACAATGAGCAGTTCTTC. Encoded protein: CASSQGQGFYNEQFF.

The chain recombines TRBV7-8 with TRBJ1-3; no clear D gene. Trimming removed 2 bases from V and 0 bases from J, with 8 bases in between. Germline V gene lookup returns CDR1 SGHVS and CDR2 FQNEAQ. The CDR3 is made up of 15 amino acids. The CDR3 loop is CASSLYGSSGNTIYF. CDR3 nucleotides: TGTGCCAGCAGCTTATACGGAAGCTCTGGAAACACCATATATTTT.

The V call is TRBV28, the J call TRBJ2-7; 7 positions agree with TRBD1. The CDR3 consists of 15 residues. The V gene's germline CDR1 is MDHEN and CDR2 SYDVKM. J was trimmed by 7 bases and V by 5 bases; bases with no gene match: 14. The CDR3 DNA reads TGTGCCAGCAGTGATACAGGGGTTCCTCCGAATGAGCAGTACGTC. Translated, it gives CASSDTGVPPNEQYV.

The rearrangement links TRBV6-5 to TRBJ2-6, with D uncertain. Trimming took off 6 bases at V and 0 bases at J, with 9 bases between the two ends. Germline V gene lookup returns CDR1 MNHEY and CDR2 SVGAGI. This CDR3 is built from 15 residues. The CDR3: CASRILDSGANVLTF. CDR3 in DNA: TGTGCCAGCAGAATACTGGACTCTGGGGCCAACGTCCTGACTTTC.

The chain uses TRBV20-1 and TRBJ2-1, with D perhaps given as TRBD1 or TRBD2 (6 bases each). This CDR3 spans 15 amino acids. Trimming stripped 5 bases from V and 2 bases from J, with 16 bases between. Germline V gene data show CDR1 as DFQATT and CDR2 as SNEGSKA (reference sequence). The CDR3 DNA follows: TGCAGTGCTGAAGGAGGGGGAAACGCCTACAATGAGCAGTTCTTC. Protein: CSAEGGGNAYNEQFF.

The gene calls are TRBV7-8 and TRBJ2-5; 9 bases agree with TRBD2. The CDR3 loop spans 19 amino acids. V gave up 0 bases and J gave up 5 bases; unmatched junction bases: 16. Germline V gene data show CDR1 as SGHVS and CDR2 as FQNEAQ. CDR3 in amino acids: CASSLAMAGGPGRLETQYF. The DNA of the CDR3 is TGTGCCAGCAGCTTAGCGATGGCGGGGGGGCCGGGGAGGTTGGAGACCCAGTACTTC.

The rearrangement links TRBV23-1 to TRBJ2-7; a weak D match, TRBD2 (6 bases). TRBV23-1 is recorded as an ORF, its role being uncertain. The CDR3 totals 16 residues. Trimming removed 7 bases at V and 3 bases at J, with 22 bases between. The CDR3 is CASTPDRGLSFYEQYV. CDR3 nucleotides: TGCGCCAGCACTCCTGACCGAGGACTAAGCTTCTACGAGCAGTACGTC.

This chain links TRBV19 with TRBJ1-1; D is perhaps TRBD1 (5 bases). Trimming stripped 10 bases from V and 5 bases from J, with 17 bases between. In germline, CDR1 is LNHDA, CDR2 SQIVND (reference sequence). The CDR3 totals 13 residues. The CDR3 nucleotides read TGTGCCACCACGAGAGAGGGACGGACTGAAGCTTTCTTT. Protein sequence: CATTREGRTEAFF.

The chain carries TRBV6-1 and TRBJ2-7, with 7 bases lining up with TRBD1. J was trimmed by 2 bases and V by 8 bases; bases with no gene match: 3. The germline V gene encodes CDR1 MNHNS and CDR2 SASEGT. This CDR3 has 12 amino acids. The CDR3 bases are TGTGCCAGCCGGACAGGCACCTACGAGCAGTACGTC. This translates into CASRTGTYEQYV.

CDR3 DNA: TGTGCCAGCAGCCAAGTATTACCCTCTACTAAACCCTCCTACAATGAGCAGTTCTTC. Amino acids: CASSQVLPSTKPSYNEQFF. This chain uses TRBV3-1 with TRBJ2-1; D is undetermined. Trimming stripped 1 base from V and 0 bases from J, with 19 bases between. Germline V CDR1 and CDR2: LGHDT, YNNKEL (reference sequence). The CDR3 length is 19 residues.

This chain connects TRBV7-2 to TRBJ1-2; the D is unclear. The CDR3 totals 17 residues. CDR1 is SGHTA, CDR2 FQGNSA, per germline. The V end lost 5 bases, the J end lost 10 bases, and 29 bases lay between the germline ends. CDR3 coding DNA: TGTGCCAGCAGCAACGAAAAGATAGAGGCTTTTCCCCCCTACTACACCTTC. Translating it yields CASSNEKIEAFPPYYTF.

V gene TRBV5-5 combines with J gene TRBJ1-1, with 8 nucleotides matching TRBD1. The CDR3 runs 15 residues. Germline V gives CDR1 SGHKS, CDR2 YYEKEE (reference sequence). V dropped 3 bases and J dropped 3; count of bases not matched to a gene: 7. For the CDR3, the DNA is TGTGCCAGCAGCTACTATACAGGGGGGGACACTGAAGCTTTCTTT. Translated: CASSYYTGGDTEAFF.

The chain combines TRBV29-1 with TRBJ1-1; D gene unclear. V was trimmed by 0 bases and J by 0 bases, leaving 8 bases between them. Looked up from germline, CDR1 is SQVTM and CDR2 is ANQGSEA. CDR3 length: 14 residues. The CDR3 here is CSVEELGVNTEAFF. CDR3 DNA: TGCAGCGTTGAAGAGCTGGGCGTGAACACTGAAGCTTTCTTT.

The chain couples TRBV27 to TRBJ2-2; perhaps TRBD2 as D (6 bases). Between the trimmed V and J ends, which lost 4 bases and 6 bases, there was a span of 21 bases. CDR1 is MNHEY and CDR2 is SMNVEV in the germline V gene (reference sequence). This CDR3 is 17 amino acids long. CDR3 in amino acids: CASSSAGIVPRPGELFF. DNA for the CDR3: TGTGCCAGCAGTTCCGCGGGGATAGTCCCAAGACCCGGGGAGCTGTTTTTT.